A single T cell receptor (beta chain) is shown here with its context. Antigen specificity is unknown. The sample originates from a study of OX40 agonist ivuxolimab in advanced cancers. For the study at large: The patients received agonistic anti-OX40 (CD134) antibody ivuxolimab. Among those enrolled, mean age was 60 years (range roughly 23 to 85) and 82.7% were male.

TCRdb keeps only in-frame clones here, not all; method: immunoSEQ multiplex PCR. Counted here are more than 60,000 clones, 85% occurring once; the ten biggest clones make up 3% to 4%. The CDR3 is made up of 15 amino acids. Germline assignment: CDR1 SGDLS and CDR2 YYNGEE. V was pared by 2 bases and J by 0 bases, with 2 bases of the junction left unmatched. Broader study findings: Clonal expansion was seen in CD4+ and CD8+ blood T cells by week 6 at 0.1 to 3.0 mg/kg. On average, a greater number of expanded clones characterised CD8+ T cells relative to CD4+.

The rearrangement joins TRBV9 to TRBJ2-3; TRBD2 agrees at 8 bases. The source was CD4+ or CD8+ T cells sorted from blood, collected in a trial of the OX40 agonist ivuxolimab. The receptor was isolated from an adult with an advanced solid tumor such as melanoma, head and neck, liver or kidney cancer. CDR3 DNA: TGTGCCAGCAGCGTTAGCGGGGATAGCACAGATACGCAGTATTTT. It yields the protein CASSVSGDSTDTQYF.